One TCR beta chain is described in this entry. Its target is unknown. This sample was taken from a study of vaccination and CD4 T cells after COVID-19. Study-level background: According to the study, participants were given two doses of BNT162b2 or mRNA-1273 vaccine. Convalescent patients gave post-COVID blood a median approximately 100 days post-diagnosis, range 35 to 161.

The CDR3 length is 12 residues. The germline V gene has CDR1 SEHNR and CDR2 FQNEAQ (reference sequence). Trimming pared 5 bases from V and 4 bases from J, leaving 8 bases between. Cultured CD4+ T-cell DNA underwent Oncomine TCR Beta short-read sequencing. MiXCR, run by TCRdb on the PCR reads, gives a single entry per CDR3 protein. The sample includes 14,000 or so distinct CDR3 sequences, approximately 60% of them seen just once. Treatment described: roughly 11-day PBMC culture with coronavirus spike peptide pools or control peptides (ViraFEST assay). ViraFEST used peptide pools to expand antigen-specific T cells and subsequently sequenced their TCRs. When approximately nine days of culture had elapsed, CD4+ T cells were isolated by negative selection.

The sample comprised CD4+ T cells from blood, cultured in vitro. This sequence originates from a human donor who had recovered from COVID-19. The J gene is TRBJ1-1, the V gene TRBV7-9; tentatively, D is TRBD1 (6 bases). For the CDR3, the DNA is TGTGCCAGCAGCCCAGGGGTCACTGAAGCTTTCTTT. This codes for CASSPGVTEAFF.